This TCR beta chain is drawn from a study of beta chain features in type 1 diabetes. Study-level findings and limits: Researchers report that Type 1 diabetes patients had moderately but significantly shorter TCRB CDR3s across all four CD4+ subsets.

This CDR3 comprises 15 residues. V was shortened by 1 base and J by 0 bases, with 8 bases between the two germline ends. Germline V CDR1 and CDR2: SGHTA, FQGTGA. Relative to its sample, this clone is medium-sized. Its specificity is not known. What was sequenced were expressed TCRB transcripts, since all of the isolated RNA had been reverse transcribed. TCRdb keeps only in-frame clones here, not all; method: immunoSEQ multiplex PCR. The sample contains 45,000 to 65,000 clones, approximately 52% of which appear only once. The receptor comes from a woman aged 40 to 50 with type 1 diabetes. The V and J genes are TRBV7-3 and TRBJ2-3; D possibly corresponds to TRBD2 (5 bases). Specimen: Tregs from blood. CDR3 bases: TGTGCCAGCAGCTTAAGCTTAGCGAGCACAGATACGCAGTATTTT. As protein: CASSLSLASTDTQYF.